One sample yielded the 14 T cell receptor beta chains listed below, sequenced in a study of T cell responses to AZD1222 COVID-19 vaccine. Sequencing was performed with immunoSEQ multiplex PCR; in TCRdb, only in-frame clones are kept and a portion is missing. Among about 150,000 clones listed, around 88% were seen once. The starting material was peripheral blood, obtained on day 0 of AZD1222 vaccination. These receptors all stem from an adult in good health.

CDR3 sequence reads: CASSLAGAGANVLTF. The CDR3 DNA is TGTGCCAGCAGCTTGGCTGGGGCTGGGGCCAACGTCCTGACTTTC. V is TRBV5-4 and J is TRBJ2-6; no definite D call. This CDR3 has 15 residues. V lost 0 bases and J lost 2, with 6 bases in between. CDR1 SGHNT and CDR2 YYREEE come from the germline V gene (reference sequence). The variable domain in full, with the rest retrieved from reference TRBV5-4 and TRBJ2-6, is ETGVTQSPTHLIKTRGQQVTLRCSSQSGHNTVSWYQQALGQGPQFIFQYYREEENGRGNFPPRFSGLQFPNYSSELNVNALELDDSALYLCASSLAGAGANVLTFGAGSRLTVL.

J is TRBJ2-7 and V is TRBV24-1, with TRBD1 matching 8 bases. The V and J ends lost 3 bases and 3 bases, in that order; junction bases with no gene match: 0. This CDR3 spans 13 amino acids. CDR1 and CDR2 from the germline V gene are KGHDR and SFDVKD. The CDR3 region is CATSDTGGYEQYF. For the CDR3, the DNA is TGTGCCACCAGTGATACAGGGGGCTACGAGCAGTACTTC.

This chain connects TRBV6-4 to TRBJ2-1; TRBD1 agrees at 9 bases. Germline values: CDR1 MRHNA, CDR2 SNTAGT. This CDR3 contains 15 residues. The ends lost 6 bases at V and 4 bases at J; junction bases unmatched: 7. The CDR3 loop is CASSPTGGEYNEQFF. The CDR3 nucleotides read TGTGCCAGCAGCCCGACAGGGGGAGAGTACAATGAGCAGTTCTTC.

This chain uses TRBV3-1 (or the pseudogene TRBV3-2) with TRBJ2-1; 13 bases align to TRBD2. V was clipped by 6 bases and J by 5 bases; unmatched bases: 4. This CDR3 comprises 15 residues. Germline assignment: CDR1 LGHDT and CDR2 YNNKEL (reference sequence). CDR3 DNA sequence: TGTGCCAGCAGACCCGGGACTAGCGGGAACAATGAGCAGTTCTTC. Amino acid sequence: CASRPGTSGNNEQFF.

V gene TRBV15 combines with J gene TRBJ2-3; a weak D match, TRBD1 (6 bases). The CDR3 is 15 amino acids. Germline CDR1 and CDR2: LNHNV and YYDKDF (reference sequence). Trimming removed 3 bases at V and 4 bases at J, with 14 bases between. This chain's CDR3 is CATSRMTGRPDTQYF. Here the CDR3 DNA reads TGTGCCACCAGCAGGATGACAGGACGGCCAGATACGCAGTATTTT.

J is TRBJ2-1 and V is TRBV11-2, with D uncertain. Germline loops: CDR1 SGHAT, CDR2 FQNNGV. With 1 base removed from V and 3 bases from J, the gap between germline ends came to 10 bases. This CDR3 spans 15 amino acids. The CDR3 sequence is CASSLGIGRYNEQFF. The CDR3, as DNA: TGTGCCAGCAGCTTAGGGATCGGCCGCTACAATGAGCAGTTCTTC. The complete variable domain, with remaining parts taken from reference TRBV11-2 and TRBJ2-1, reads EAGVAQSPRYKIIEKRQSVAFWCNPISGHATLYWYQQILGQGPKLLIQFQNNGVVDDSQLPKDRFSAERLKGVDSTLKIQPAKLEDSAVYLCASSLGIGRYNEQFFGPGTRLTVL.

Of note for this clone: This may be a read error, as it is one base from a much larger clone. The chain recombines TRBV9 with TRBJ1-6; 9 positions agree with TRBD1. CDR3 length: 14 residues. The trim removed 4 bases at V and 6 bases at J, leaving 2 bases unmatched. Germline CDR1 and CDR2: SGDLS and YYNGEE. The CDR3 region has the DNA TGTGCCAGCAGCTTACAGGGGGCTAATTCACCCCTCCACTTT. It is translated as CASSLQGANSPLHF.

V is TRBV6-2 or TRBV6-3 and J is TRBJ2-5; unclear D gene. The CDR3 runs to 12 residues. V lost 4 bases, J lost 0 bases, and 3 bases lay in between. CDR1 and CDR2 from the germline V gene are MNHEY and SVGEGT. CDR3 DNA sequence: TGTGCCAGCAGTTTATACCAAGAGACCCAGTACTTC. It is translated as CASSLYQETQYF.

The rearrangement links TRBV3-1 (or the pseudogene TRBV3-2) to TRBJ1-2; D unclear. V lost 5 bases to trimming and J lost 3 bases, with 7 bases between them. This CDR3 has 12 residues. Germline-derived CDR1 and CDR2 are LGHDT and YNNKEL (reference sequence). CDR3 protein: CASSLSDYGYTF. As DNA, the CDR3 is TGTGCCAGCAGCTTAAGTGACTATGGCTACACCTTC.

The chain recombines TRBV7-6 with TRBJ2-5, with 7 bases identical to TRBD2. This CDR3 has 16 residues. With V trimmed by 1 base and J by 1 base, 6 bases remained unmatched. Germline lookup yields CDR1 SGHVS and CDR2 FNYEAQ. CDR3 residues: CASSLDPGGPQETQYF. The CDR3 region has the DNA TGTGCCAGCAGCTTAGATCCGGGGGGTCCCCAAGAGACCCAGTACTTC.

The chain links TRBV7-2 to TRBJ1-2; D remains ambiguous. Germline V gives CDR1 SGHTA, CDR2 FQGNSA. This CDR3 has 15 amino acids. V shed 0 bases and J shed 1 base, with 9 bases lying between them. CDR3 nucleotides: TGTGCCAGCAGCTTAGCAAATCATTTTAACTATGGCTACACCTTC. It encodes CASSLANHFNYGYTF.

V and J are TRBV27 and TRBJ2-3; weak D call: TRBD1 (6 bases). Germline V lookup: CDR1 MNHEY, CDR2 SMNVEV (reference sequence). V lost 2 bases, J lost 5 bases, and 17 bases lay in between. CDR3 size: 16 residues. The CDR3 DNA follows: TGTGCCAGCAGTTTAAGAAGGGGGAGTACCGGAGATACGCAGTATTTT. Translated, it gives CASSLRRGSTGDTQYF.

The chain recombines TRBV5-1 with TRBJ1-1; D is undetermined. The CDR3 sequence is 12 residues long. The germline V gene has CDR1 SGHRS and CDR2 YFSETQ. With 4 bases removed from V and 7 bases from J, the gap between germline ends came to 11 bases. The CDR3 spells CASSLVAGEAFF. The CDR3 nucleotides are TGCGCCAGCAGCCTTGTTGCGGGTGAAGCTTTCTTT.

This chain uses TRBV11-2 with TRBJ2-7; 10 positions agree with TRBD2. Germline loops: CDR1 SGHAT, CDR2 FQNNGV. The CDR3 consists of 15 residues. V trimming: 6 bases; J trimming: 2 bases; junction bases outside the gene matches: 7. Written as DNA, the CDR3 is TGTGCCAGCAGGCCTACTAGCGGGGTAACCTACGAGCAGTACTTC. Its translation: CASRPTSGVTYEQYF.